The 18 T cell receptor beta chains presented below share a single source sample, sequenced in a study of blood T cell repertoires in COVID-19. Produced via immunoSEQ multiplex PCR; TCRdb's table is partial and in-frame only. This sample has about 180,000 clones; about 84% occur once, and the top ten carry around 8.6%. Sequencing input: PBMCs or T cells enriched from blood (not recorded which). These receptor sequences come from a woman in her twenties or thirties who had recovered from COVID-19.

V and J are TRBV6-2 or TRBV6-3 and TRBJ2-1; perhaps TRBD2 as D (5 bases). This CDR3 comprises 20 residues. Germline CDR1 is MNHEY and CDR2 is SVGEGT. The V gene lost 3 bases and the J gene lost 0 bases, with 24 bases spanning the gap. The CDR3 loop is CASSYTRASRSPSSYNEQFF. The CDR3 DNA reads as TGTGCCAGCAGTTATACTAGGGCTAGCAGGTCCCCAAGCTCCTACAATGAGCAGTTCTTC.

The sample holds a few counts of this clone. The chain joins TRBV14 to TRBJ2-7; the D gene is possibly TRBD1 (5 bases). Trimming took off 0 bases at V and 3 bases at J, with 12 bases between the two ends. CDR1 and CDR2 from the germline V gene are SGHDN and FVKESK. CDR3 size: 15 residues. DNA of the CDR3: TGTGCCAGCAGCCAAGATCCTGGCGGACACTACGAGCAGTACTTC. Translation gives CASSQDPGGHYEQYF.

The gene calls are TRBV2 and TRBJ1-1, with 9 positions matching TRBD1. Trimming at V came to 4 bases and at J to 1 base, leaving 4 bases not matched to a gene. Per the germline V gene, CDR1 is SNHLY and CDR2 is FYNNEI. The CDR3 sequence is 15 residues long. CDR3 nucleotide sequence: TGTGCCAGCAGTGGCCCGGGACAGGGGAACACTGAAGCTTTCTTT. Translated: CASSGPGQGNTEAFF.

The chain links TRBV7-6 to TRBJ2-3; 12 bases map to TRBD2. The J segment lost 2 bases and the V segment lost 5 bases, leaving 5 bases of the junction unmatched. This CDR3 contains 16 residues. CDR1 and CDR2 (germline): SGHVS, FNYEAQ. For the CDR3, the DNA is TGTGCCAGCAGCGAACGACTAGCGGGAGCCACAGATACGCAGTATTTT. Translation gives CASSERLAGATDTQYF.

The rearrangement joins TRBV9 to TRBJ1-6; tentatively, D is TRBD1 (5 bases). This CDR3 comprises 15 residues. Per germline, CDR1 SGDLS and CDR2 YYNGEE. V dropped 0 bases and J dropped 7 bases, with 11 bases sitting between them. In DNA form, the CDR3 reads TGTGCCAGCAGCGTAGGAGACAAGGGGAATTCACCCCTCCACTTT. The encoded protein is CASSVGDKGNSPLHF.

The rearrangement uses TRBV19 and TRBJ1-2, with TRBD1 matching over 8 bases. Germline CDR1 and CDR2: LNHDA and SQIVND (reference sequence). The CDR3 covers 17 residues. Trimming took 6 bases from V and 4 from J; bases not matched to a gene: 16. The CDR3 sequence is CASSINPPGGQVYGYTF. The DNA of the CDR3 is TGTGCCAGTAGCATCAACCCACCCGGGGGACAGGTCTATGGCTACACCTTC.

Only one count was recorded for this clone. V usage is TRBV12-3 or TRBV12-4 and J usage is TRBJ2-1, with D possibly TRBD1 on 5 matching bases. Trimming removed 3 bases from V and 7 bases from J, with 10 bases in between. This CDR3 contains 13 residues. The CDR3 spells CASSLDMENEQFF. The DNA for the CDR3 is TGTGCCAGCAGTTTGGACATGGAGAATGAGCAGTTCTTC.

This chain links TRBV28 with TRBJ2-3; TRBD2 is a possible D gene (6 bases). This CDR3 region has 14 residues. With 7 bases removed from V and 0 bases from J, the gap between germline ends came to 11 bases. The germline gives CDR1 MDHEN, CDR2 SYDVKM. Here the CDR3 reads CASNGGSSTDTQYF. The CDR3 DNA is TGTGCCAGCAACGGGGGATCTAGCACAGATACGCAGTATTTT.

This sequence joins TRBV2 and TRBJ1-2; 11 bases are a match to TRBD1. The CDR3 sequence is 14 residues long. The V and J ends lost 6 bases and 6 bases, in that order; junction bases with no gene match: 6. CDR1 is SNHLY, CDR2 FYNNEI, per germline. CDR3 in amino acids: CASSGAGQGDGYTF. The CDR3, as DNA: TGTGCCAGCAGCGGAGCGGGACAGGGGGATGGCTACACCTTC.

The genes are TRBV29-1 and TRBJ2-5; 7 bases line up with TRBD1. This CDR3 is 13 amino acids long. Germline V gene sequence: CDR1 SQVTM, CDR2 ANQGSEA. The trim removed 6 bases at V and 1 base at J, leaving 5 bases unmatched. CDR3 bases: TGCAGCGTAGTCCGGACAGGCCAAGAGACCCAGTACTTC. Amino acid sequence: CSVVRTGQETQYF. Looking up the rest from reference TRBV29-1 and TRBJ2-5 gives the full variable domain: SAVISQKPSRDICQRGTSLTIQCQVDSQVTMMFWYRQQPGQSLTLIATANQGSEATYESGFVIDKFPISRPNLTFSTLTVSNMSPEDSSIYLCSVVRTGQETQYFGPGTRLLVL.

Worth noting for this clone: Sequence at one end of the junction differs from germline and may be a read error. This chain uses TRBV28 with TRBJ1-1; no clear D. The CDR3 has 14 residues. Germline CDR1 reads MDHEN; CDR2 reads SYDVKM. CDR3 sequence: CVSRRPGTATEAFF. The DNA for the CDR3 is TGTGTCAGCCGGCGCCCGGGAACTGCAACTGAAGCTTTCTTT.

This clone was observed once. The chain combines TRBV5-4 with TRBJ2-1, with a tentative D call TRBD2 (5 bases). The CDR3 is 15 amino acids. V was pared by 4 bases and J by 4 bases, with 15 bases between. In germline, CDR1 is SGHNT, CDR2 YYREEE (reference sequence). The CDR3 DNA follows: TGTGCCAGCAGCCCAAGCGGAGCTAGTTACAATGAGCAGTTCTTC. Translation: CASSPSGASYNEQFF.

The V and J genes are TRBV7-9 and TRBJ2-7, with 8 bases fitting TRBD2. CDR1 is SEHNR, CDR2 FQNEAQ, per germline (reference sequence). CDR3 size: 15 residues. V lost 4 bases, J lost 2 bases, and 7 bases stayed unmatched. This CDR3 is CASSSTSGRTYEQYF. In DNA form, the CDR3 reads TGTGCCAGCAGCTCCACTAGCGGCAGGACCTACGAGCAGTACTTC.

This clone has only a few counts. V and J are TRBV3-1 (or the pseudogene TRBV3-2) and TRBJ2-1; TRBD1 matches at 8 bases. Germline V CDR1 and CDR2: LGHDT, YNNKEL (reference sequence). Germline trimming cut 2 bases from V and 1 base from J; bases unmatched to any gene: 13. There are 19 residues in the CDR3. The CDR3, as DNA: TGTGCCAGCAGCCAAAAAACCCTTGGGCAGGGGGCGTCCTACAATGAGCAGTTCTTC. Protein product: CASSQKTLGQGASYNEQFF.

V usage is TRBV29-1 and J usage is TRBJ2-7, with TRBD2 as a possible D gene (5 bases). CDR3 size: 12 residues. V was cut by 4 bases and J by 2 bases, with 9 bases left in between. In germline, CDR1 is SQVTM, CDR2 ANQGSEA. The CDR3 sequence: CSVADFAYEQYF. The CDR3 bases are TGCAGCGTTGCGGACTTTGCCTACGAGCAGTACTTC.

The V call is TRBV6-5, the J call TRBJ2-2; perhaps TRBD2 as D (6 bases). The CDR3 runs 14 residues. V was cut by 8 bases and J by 2 bases, with 12 bases left in between. CDR1 and CDR2 from the germline V gene are MNHEY and SVGAGI. CDR3 residues: CASGAGLNTGELFF. CDR3 DNA: TGTGCCAGCGGGGCGGGGCTCAACACCGGGGAGCTGTTTTTT.

The rearrangement joins TRBV28 to TRBJ1-1; a possible D gene is TRBD1 (5 bases). The germline CDR1 and CDR2 sequences are MDHEN and SYDVKM. The CDR3 sequence is 13 residues long. The V gene lost 5 bases and the J gene lost 6 bases, with 13 bases spanning the gap. The CDR3 DNA sequence: TGTGCCAGCAGTCTCCGGGGGGACTCTGAAGCTTTCTTT. Its protein is CASSLRGDSEAFF. The full variable domain, rest sourced from reference TRBV28 and TRBJ1-1, is DVKVTQSSRYLVKRTGEKVFLECVQDMDHENMFWYRQDPGLGLRLIYFSYDVKMKEKGDIPEGYSVSREKKERFSLILESASTNQTSMYLCASSLRGDSEAFFGQGTRLTVV.

The chain couples TRBV11-3 to TRBJ2-5, with D possibly being TRBD2 (6 bases). CDR3 size: 14 residues. Looked up from germline, CDR1 is SGHNT and CDR2 is YENEEA. The V and J ends lost 2 bases and 4 bases respectively, with 11 bases between them. CDR3 residues: CASSLLATGETQYF. In DNA, the CDR3 is TGTGCCAGCAGCTTACTAGCGACTGGAGAGACCCAGTACTTC.